This TCR beta chain was identified in a study of cytomegalovirus exposure and HLA in healthy donors. 13 Jbeta primers and 60 Vbeta primers were used for the PCR. Some clones are missing from TCRdb's copy, which holds only in-frame ones; the method was immunoSEQ multiplex PCR. The repertoire holds about 20,000 clones, around 77% seen once, with around 7.4% in the top ten. The CDR3 covers 14 residues. Per the germline V gene, CDR1 is SGDLS and CDR2 is YYNGEE. V lost 0 bases, J lost 4 bases, and 4 bases stayed unmatched. As regards this clone: No antigen is known for it.

Study-wide findings and caveats: TCR beta chain V- and J-gene trimming was linked, in a later analysis, to a missense variant in DCLRE1C. Later analysis identified over 15,000 TCR beta sequences associated with HLA alleles, using a false discovery rate threshold of 0.05.

The sequence was collected from a man in his fifties or sixties in good health and CMV-seronegative. The chain uses TRBV9 and TRBJ2-7, with 7 nucleotides matching TRBD1. Sample: PBMCs. In nucleotides, the CDR3 is TGTGCCAGCAGCGTAGGACAGGGAATATACGAGCAGTACTTC. Encoded protein: CASSVGQGIYEQYF.